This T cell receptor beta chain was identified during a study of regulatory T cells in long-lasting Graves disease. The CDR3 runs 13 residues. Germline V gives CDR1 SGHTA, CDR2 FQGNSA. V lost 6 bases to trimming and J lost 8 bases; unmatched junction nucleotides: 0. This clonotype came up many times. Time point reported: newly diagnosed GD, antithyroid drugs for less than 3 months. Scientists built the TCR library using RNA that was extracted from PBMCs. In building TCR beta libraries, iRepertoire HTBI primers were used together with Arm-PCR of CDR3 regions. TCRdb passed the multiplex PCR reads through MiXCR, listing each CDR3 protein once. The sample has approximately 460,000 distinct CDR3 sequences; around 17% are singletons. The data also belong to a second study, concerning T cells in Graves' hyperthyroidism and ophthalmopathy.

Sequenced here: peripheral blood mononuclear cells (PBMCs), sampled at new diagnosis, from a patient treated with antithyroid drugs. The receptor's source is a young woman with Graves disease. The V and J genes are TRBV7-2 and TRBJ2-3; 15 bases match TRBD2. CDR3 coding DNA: TGTGCCAGCAGGGGACTAGCGGGAGGTACGCAGTATTTT. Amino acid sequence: CASRGLAGGTQYF.